One sample yielded the 9 T cell receptor beta chains listed below, sequenced in a study of cytomegalovirus exposure and HLA in healthy donors. This PCR relied on a set of 60 Vbeta primers and 13 Jbeta primers. This table comes from immunoSEQ multiplex PCR, and its TCRdb copy is limited to in-frame clones, with some not included. The sample has over 90,000 clones; over 70% are singletons. Specimen: PBMCs. The receptors were gathered from a man aged 50 to 59 in good health and CMV-seropositive.

The CDR3 is CARTFCEQYF. The CDR3 nucleotides are TGTGCCAGGACTTTTTGCGAGCAGTACTTC. The chain combines TRBV7-3 with TRBJ2-7; D remains unclear. Germline-derived CDR1 and CDR2 are SGHTA and FQGTGA. V lost 9 bases, J lost 6 bases, and 9 bases lay in between. This CDR3 contains 10 residues.

The V call is TRBV27, the J call TRBJ2-4; 8 positions agree with TRBD2. J lost 4 bases, V lost 4 bases, and 9 bases had no gene match. The CDR3 is 16 residues long. The V gene's germline CDR1 is MNHEY and CDR2 SMNVEV (reference sequence). The CDR3 DNA follows: TGTGCCAGCAGTTCGGGGCGGCGGGAGGAAAAAAACATTCAGTACTTC. Residues: CASSSGRREEKNIQYF.

The genes are TRBV7-2 and TRBJ2-7, with 7 bases that match TRBD1. This CDR3 contains 13 residues. V dropped 4 bases and J dropped 6; count of bases not matched to a gene: 6. Germline assignment: CDR1 SGHTA and CDR2 FQGNSA. The chain's CDR3 is CASSSAAGGEQYF. CDR3 nucleotides: TGTGCCAGCAGCTCGGCGGCAGGGGGCGAGCAGTACTTC.

The chain combines TRBV19 with TRBJ2-2; 9 bases fit TRBD2. The CDR3 runs to 17 residues. J was trimmed by 4 bases and V by 7 bases; bases with no gene match: 13. The germline gives CDR1 LNHDA, CDR2 SQIVND (reference sequence). The CDR3, as DNA: TGTGCCAGTACCCGCGGGAGGGCCTCATTAGGCACCGGGGAGCTGTTTTTT. It translates to CASTRGRASLGTGELFF. Combining the CDR3 with reference TRBV19 and TRBJ2-2 gives the whole variable domain DGGITQSPKYLFRKEGQNVTLSCEQNLNHDAMYWYRQDPGQGLRLIYYSQIVNDFQKGDIAEGYSVSREKKESFPLTVTSAQKNPTAFYLCASTRGRASLGTGELFFGEGSRLTVL.

The genes are TRBV9 and TRBJ2-2; D perhaps matches TRBD2 (5 bases). Between the trimmed V and J ends, which lost 2 bases and 0 bases, there was a span of 14 bases. The CDR3 length is 17 residues. Germline V gene sequence: CDR1 SGDLS, CDR2 YYNGEE. The CDR3 reads CASSVSTLAANTGELFF. The CDR3 DNA is TGTGCCAGCAGCGTCAGCACCCTAGCCGCGAACACCGGGGAGCTGTTTTTT.

The chain is built from TRBV9 and TRBJ2-3; 8 bases line up with TRBD1. CDR1 is SGDLS, CDR2 YYNGEE, per germline. The length of the CDR3 is 16 residues. Trimming cost V 0 bases and J 4 bases; bases outside gene matches: 7. The CDR3 reads CASSVEAGQGSDTQYF. The CDR3 nucleotides read TGTGCCAGCAGCGTAGAGGCAGGACAGGGCTCAGATACGCAGTATTTT.

The gene calls are TRBV2 and TRBJ1-1, with TRBD1 matching over 12 bases. V shed 6 bases, J shed 5 bases, and the junction held 10 bases outside the gene matches. Germline lookup yields CDR1 SNHLY and CDR2 FYNNEI. The CDR3 consists of 16 residues. CDR3 coding DNA: TGTGCCAGCAGAAGGGACAGGGGGCTAAGTAGTACTGAAGCTTTCTTT. Translation: CASRRDRGLSSTEAFF.

This clone was recorded a few times. The rearrangement joins TRBV23-1 to TRBJ2-7, with TRBD1 matching over 8 bases. TRBV23-1 is annotated as an ORF whose role is uncertain. With 2 bases clipped from V and 4 bases from J, the junction kept 7 bases outside the gene matches. The CDR3 is 15 residues long. CDR3 sequence: CASSQRLYRGYEQYF. The CDR3 DNA reads TGCGCCAGCAGTCAACGACTCTACAGGGGGTACGAGCAGTACTTC.

The V gene is TRBV5-1, the J gene TRBJ2-1; 14 nucleotides agree with TRBD2. This CDR3 region has 17 residues. Germline V CDR1 and CDR2: SGHRS, YFSETQ. The V gene end was trimmed by 4 bases and the J gene end by 7 bases; junction bases not matched to a gene: 10. CDR3 protein: CASSTGTSGRVRNEQFF. CDR3 nucleotides: TGCGCCAGCAGCACAGGGACTAGCGGGAGAGTTCGAAATGAGCAGTTCTTC.